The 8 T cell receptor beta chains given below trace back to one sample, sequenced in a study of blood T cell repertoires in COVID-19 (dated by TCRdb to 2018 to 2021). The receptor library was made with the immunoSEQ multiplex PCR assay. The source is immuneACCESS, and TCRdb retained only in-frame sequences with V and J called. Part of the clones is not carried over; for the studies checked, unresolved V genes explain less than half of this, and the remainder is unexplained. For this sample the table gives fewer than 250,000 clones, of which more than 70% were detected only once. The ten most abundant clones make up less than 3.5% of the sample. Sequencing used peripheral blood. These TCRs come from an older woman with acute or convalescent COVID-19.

CDR3 in amino acids: CASSLAQGMNTEAFF. CDR3 in DNA: TGCGCCAGCAGCTTGGCCCAGGGGATGAACACTGAAGCTTTCTTT. The chain is built from TRBV5-1 and TRBJ1-1; possible D gene TRBD1, 6 bases. V lost 0 bases to trimming and J lost 0 bases, with 9 bases between them. From germline, CDR1 is SGHRS and CDR2 YFSETQ. The CDR3 runs to 15 residues.

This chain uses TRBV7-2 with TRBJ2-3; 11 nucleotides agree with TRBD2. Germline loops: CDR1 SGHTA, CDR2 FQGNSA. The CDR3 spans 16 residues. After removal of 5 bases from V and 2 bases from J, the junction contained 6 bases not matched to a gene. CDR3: CASSAPSGGNTDTQYF. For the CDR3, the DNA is TGTGCCAGCAGCGCCCCTAGCGGGGGGAACACAGATACGCAGTATTTT.

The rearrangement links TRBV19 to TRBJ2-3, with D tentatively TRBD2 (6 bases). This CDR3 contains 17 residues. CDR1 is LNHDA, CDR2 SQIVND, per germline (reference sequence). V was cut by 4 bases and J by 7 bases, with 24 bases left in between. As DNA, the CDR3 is TGTGCCAGTAGTAGAACCGGGAGCCTCGTCTTTGTATATACGCAGTATTTT. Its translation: CASSRTGSLVFVYTQYF.

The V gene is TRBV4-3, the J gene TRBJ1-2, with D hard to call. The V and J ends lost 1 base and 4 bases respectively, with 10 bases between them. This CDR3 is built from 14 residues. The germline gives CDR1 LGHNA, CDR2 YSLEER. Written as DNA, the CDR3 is TGCGCCAGCAGCCAAGGAGGGTGGGGCTATGGCTACACCTTC. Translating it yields CASSQGGWGYGYTF.

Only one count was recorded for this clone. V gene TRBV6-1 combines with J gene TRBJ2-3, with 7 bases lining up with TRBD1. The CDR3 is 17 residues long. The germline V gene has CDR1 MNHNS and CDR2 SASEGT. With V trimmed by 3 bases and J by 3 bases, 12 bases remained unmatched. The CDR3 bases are TGTGCCAGCAGTGAGCTCGCCGGGACAGTTATGACAGATACGCAGTATTTT. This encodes CASSELAGTVMTDTQYF.

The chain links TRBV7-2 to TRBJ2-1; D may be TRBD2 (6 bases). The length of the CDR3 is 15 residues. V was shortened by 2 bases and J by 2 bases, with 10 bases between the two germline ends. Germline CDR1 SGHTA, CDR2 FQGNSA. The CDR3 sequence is CASSLTAGPYNEQFF. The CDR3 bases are TGTGCCAGCAGCTTAACAGCGGGCCCCTACAATGAGCAGTTCTTC.

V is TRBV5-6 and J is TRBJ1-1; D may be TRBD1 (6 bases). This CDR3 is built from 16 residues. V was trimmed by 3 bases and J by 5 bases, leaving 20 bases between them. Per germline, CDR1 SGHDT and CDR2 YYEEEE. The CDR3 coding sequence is TGTGCCAGCAGCTCCGGGACAAAAGGGGAGGGTACTGAAGCTTTCTTT. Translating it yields CASSSGTKGEGTEAFF.

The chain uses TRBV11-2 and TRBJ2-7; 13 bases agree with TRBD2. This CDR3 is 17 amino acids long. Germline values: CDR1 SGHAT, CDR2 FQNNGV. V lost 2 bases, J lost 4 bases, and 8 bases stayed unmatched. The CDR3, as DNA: TGTGCCAGCAGCTTACTACTAGCGGGGGGGCTTTTTTACGAGCAGTACTTC. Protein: CASSLLLAGGLFYEQYF.